Each of the 14 T cell receptor beta chains below was sequenced from the same sample in a study of beta chain features in type 1 diabetes. All of the isolated RNA was reverse transcribed, so expressed TCRB transcripts were sequenced. The table came from immunoSEQ multiplex PCR; TCRdb's copy has only in-frame clones and leaves some out. The sample lists around 150,000 clones, around 8.5% occurring once. Sequenced sample: central memory CD4+ T cells from blood. These receptors all stem from a man between 18 and 29 years old in good health.

This clone was counted between two and nine times. The V and J genes are TRBV2 and TRBJ2-6; weak D call: TRBD1 (6 bases). This CDR3 contains 16 residues. CDR1 and CDR2 (germline): SNHLY, FYNNEI. V dropped 6 bases and J dropped 2 bases, with 14 bases sitting between them. CDR3 sequence: CASREPTGPGANVLTF. In nucleotides, the CDR3 is TGTGCCAGCAGGGAACCTACAGGGCCTGGGGCCAACGTCCTGACTTTC.

The CDR3 sequence is CASRRDRNTEAFF. Written as DNA, the CDR3 is TGTGCCAGCCGACGGGACAGAAACACTGAAGCTTTCTTT. V and J are TRBV7-3 and TRBJ1-1; 7 bases are shared with TRBD1. Germline V gene data show CDR1 as SGHTA and CDR2 as FQGTGA. The CDR3 extends over 13 amino acids. V lost 8 bases and J lost 2; bases outside the gene matches: 5.

The J gene is TRBJ1-2, the V gene TRBV5-1; perhaps TRBD1 as D (6 bases). The CDR3 is 13 residues long. Per germline, CDR1 SGHRS and CDR2 YFSETQ. V was trimmed by 4 bases and J by 7 bases, leaving 14 bases between them. The CDR3 here is CASSATQGFGYTF. The CDR3 region has the DNA TGCGCCAGCAGCGCAACACAGGGTTTTGGCTACACCTTC.

J is TRBJ1-6 and V is TRBV7-9; TRBD1 matches 7 bases. The CDR3 totals 18 residues. The germline V gene encodes CDR1 SEHNR and CDR2 FQNEAQ (reference sequence). The trim removed 5 bases at V and 10 bases at J, leaving 20 bases unmatched. CDR3 coding DNA: TGTGCCAGCAGCAGCACCCAGGGGGGCCATTCTTTGCCCTCACCCCTCCACTTT. Its protein is CASSSTQGGHSLPSPLHF.

The rearrangement joins TRBV7-3 to TRBJ2-7; 7 bases agree with TRBD2. CDR1 and CDR2 from the germline V gene are SGHTA and FQGTGA. This CDR3 has 15 amino acids. J gave up 4 bases and V 2 bases, and 8 bases lay outside the gene matches. DNA of the CDR3: TGTGCCAGCAGCTTATCGGCTAGCGGTCCATACGAGCAGTACTTC. It yields the protein CASSLSASGPYEQYF.

V usage is TRBV10-3 and J usage is TRBJ1-2, with TRBD1 identical over 7 bases. The CDR3 extends over 16 amino acids. Germline values: CDR1 ENHRY, CDR2 SYGVKD. V was clipped by 4 bases and J by 3 bases; unmatched bases: 11. The CDR3 spells CAISVITGTADYGYTF. As DNA, the CDR3 is TGTGCCATCAGTGTCATTACCGGGACAGCTGACTATGGCTACACCTTC.

This clone has ten or more counts. The chain links TRBV11-1 to TRBJ2-6; 7 bases are shared with TRBD1. Germline V gives CDR1 SGHAT, CDR2 FQDESV (reference sequence). V gave up 4 bases and J gave up 0 bases; unmatched junction bases: 9. The CDR3 runs 18 residues. In nucleotides, the CDR3 is TGTGCCAGCAGCTCCCGGGGACAGAAGAGCTCTGGGGCCAACGTCCTGACTTTC. Translated, it gives CASSSRGQKSSGANVLTF. The variable domain in full, with the rest retrieved from reference TRBV11-1 and TRBJ2-6, is EAEVAQSPRYKITEKSQAVAFWCDPISGHATLYWYRQILGQGPELLVQFQDESVVDDSQLPKDRFSAERLKGVDSTLKIQPAELGDSAMYLCASSSRGQKSSGANVLTFGAGSRLTVL.

This clone was detected only a few times. A junction end diverges from the germline sequence, so it may reflect a read error. J is TRBJ1-2 and V is TRBV19; D call uncertain. This CDR3 comprises 12 residues. Germline-derived CDR1 and CDR2 are LNHDA and SQIVND (reference sequence). Here the CDR3 reads CASSISRDSHLF. CDR3 DNA sequence: TGTGCCAGTAGTATCTCGCGGGATAGCCACTTGTTC.

This chain joins TRBV10-3 and TRBJ2-3; 7 positions match TRBD1. V was clipped by 6 bases and J by 1 base; unmatched bases: 4. Per the germline V gene, CDR1 is ENHRY and CDR2 is SYGVKD. The CDR3 length is 14 residues. CDR3 sequence: CAIRDGTGTDTQYF. Written as DNA, the CDR3 is TGTGCCATCAGGGACGGGACAGGCACAGATACGCAGTATTTT.

V is TRBV6-7 and J is TRBJ2-1; TRBD2 matches at 15 bases. TRBV6-7 counts as an open reading frame of uncertain function. This CDR3 is 16 amino acids long. V was pared by 5 bases and J by 4 bases, with 3 bases of the junction left unmatched. The CDR3: CASSRGLAGGYNEQFF. DNA of the CDR3: TGTGCCAGCAGTAGGGGACTAGCGGGAGGATACAATGAGCAGTTCTTC.

This clone was seen ten or more times. V is TRBV5-1 and J is TRBJ2-3, with D uncertain. The CDR3 consists of 14 residues. Deletions cut 0 bases from V and 2 bases from J, with 7 bases between. Germline-derived CDR1 and CDR2 are SGHRS and YFSETQ. The CDR3 is CASSLAVDTDTQYF. CDR3 bases: TGCGCCAGCAGCTTGGCGGTCGACACAGATACGCAGTATTTT. The whole variable domain, remainder taken from reference TRBV5-1 and TRBJ2-3, is KAGVTQTPRYLIKTRGQQVTLSCSPISGHRSVSWYQQTPGQGLQFLFEYFSETQRNKGNFPGRFSGRQFSNSRSEMNVSTLELGDSALYLCASSLAVDTDTQYFGPGTRLTVL.

The chain uses TRBV10-3 and TRBJ2-3; D is possibly TRBD1 (6 bases). Trimming removed 10 bases at V and 2 bases at J, with 16 bases between. CDR3 length equals 14 residues. In germline, CDR1 is ENHRY, CDR2 SYGVKD. The CDR3 DNA reads TGTGCCAATTCAGGGGATGTCTCCACAGATACGCAGTATTTT. Translating gives CANSGDVSTDTQYF.

The chain links TRBV6-6 to TRBJ2-6; D uncertain. Trimming removed 4 bases from V and 2 bases from J, with 6 bases in between. Germline V CDR1 and CDR2: MNHNY, SVGAGI (reference sequence). CDR3 length equals 14 residues. CDR3 nucleotides: TGTGCCAGCAGTTGGGCTACTGGGGCCAACGTCCTGACTTTC. Translated, it gives CASSWATGANVLTF.

In its sample, this clone was seen many times. V and J are TRBV9 and TRBJ2-4, with TRBD1 matching 8 bases. CDR1 and CDR2 (germline): SGDLS, YYNGEE. The length of the CDR3 is 13 residues. V dropped 0 bases and J dropped 12; count of bases not matched to a gene: 5. Here the CDR3 reads CASSVGDRQAQYF. The DNA of the CDR3 is TGTGCCAGCAGCGTAGGGGACAGGCAAGCTCAGTACTTC.